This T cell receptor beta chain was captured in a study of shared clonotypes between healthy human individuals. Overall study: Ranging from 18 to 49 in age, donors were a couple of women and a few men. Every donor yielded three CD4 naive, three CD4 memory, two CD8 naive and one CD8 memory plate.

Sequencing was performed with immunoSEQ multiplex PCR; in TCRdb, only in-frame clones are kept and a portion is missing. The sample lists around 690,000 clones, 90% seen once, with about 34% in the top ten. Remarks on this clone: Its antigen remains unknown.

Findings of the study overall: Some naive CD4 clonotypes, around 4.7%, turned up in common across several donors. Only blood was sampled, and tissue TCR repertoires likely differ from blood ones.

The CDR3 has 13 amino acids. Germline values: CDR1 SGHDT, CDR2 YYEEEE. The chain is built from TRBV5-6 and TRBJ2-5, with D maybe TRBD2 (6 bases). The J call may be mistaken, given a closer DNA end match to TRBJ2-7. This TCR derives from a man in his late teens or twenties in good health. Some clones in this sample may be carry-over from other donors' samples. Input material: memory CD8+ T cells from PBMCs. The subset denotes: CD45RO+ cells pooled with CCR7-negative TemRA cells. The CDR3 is CASSREPPYEQYF. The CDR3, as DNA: TGTGCCAGCAGCCGGGAGCCCCCCTACGAGCAGTACTTC.